The 11 T cell receptor beta chains below all came from one sample that was sequenced in a study of CD4 T cells in relation to SARS-CoV-2 and coronaviruses. Which antigens these TCRs recognize remains unknown. CD4+ T cells from unexposed donors were obtained before the COVID-19 pandemic (2011-2018). Isolation of CD4+ T cells took place after less than 13 days in culture. The protocol was immunoSEQ multiplex PCR, while the TCRdb copy is restricted to in-frame clones and leaves out a portion. The table has under 30,000 clones, 75% to 80% seen once; the top ten hold 20%. Sequences were obtained from CD4+ T cells from PBMCs, cultured in vitro. The receptors originated from a human donor in good health.

The chain is built from TRBV7-9 and TRBJ1-2, with D possibly being TRBD1 (5 bases). Trimming stripped 0 bases from V and 4 bases from J, with 9 bases between. CDR3 size: 14 residues. Germline V lookup: CDR1 SEHNR, CDR2 FQNEAQ (reference sequence). This CDR3 reads CASSLAGGTYGYTF. The DNA for the CDR3 is TGTGCCAGCAGCTTAGCGGGGGGGACCTATGGCTACACCTTC.

The chain joins TRBV7-8 to TRBJ2-7; D remains unclear. Between the trimmed V and J ends, which lost 4 bases and 5 bases, there was a span of 12 bases. The CDR3 consists of 13 residues. Germline CDR1 and CDR2: SGHVS and FQNEAQ. Here the CDR3 reads CASSSPPTNEQYF. Written as DNA, the CDR3 is TGTGCCAGCAGCTCACCCCCCACGAACGAGCAGTACTTC.

By frequency in the sample, this clone is medium-sized (0.01 to 0.1%). The chain links TRBV29-1 to TRBJ1-5; a weak D match, TRBD1 (5 bases). The CDR3 runs to 12 residues. The germline CDR1 and CDR2 sequences are SQVTM and ANQGSEA. V was pared by 7 bases and J by 6 bases, with 13 bases between. The CDR3: CSAGEYSQPQHF. Here the CDR3 DNA reads TGCAGCGCGGGGGAATATAGTCAGCCCCAGCATTTT.

J is TRBJ2-3 and V is TRBV5-1; D is ambiguous. Germline assignment: CDR1 SGHRS and CDR2 YFSETQ. This CDR3 contains 17 residues. V was cut by 4 bases and J by 1 base, with 19 bases left in between. CDR3 DNA sequence: TGCGCCAGCAGCCCCCAGATCTACCTAATCGGCACAGATACGCAGTATTTT. It translates to CASSPQIYLIGTDTQYF.

This sequence joins TRBV10-1 and TRBJ2-5, with 10 nucleotides matching TRBD2. The junction had 5 bases not matched to a gene; V was cut back by 2 bases and J by 2 bases. Per germline, CDR1 WNHNN and CDR2 SYGVQD (reference sequence). This CDR3 is built from 16 residues. The chain's CDR3 is CASSEGLAGAQETQYF. The CDR3 DNA reads as TGCGCCAGCAGTGAGGGTCTAGCGGGGGCACAAGAGACCCAGTACTTC.

This clone was seen a single time. The chain has TRBV5-4 and TRBJ2-7; 8 bases agree with TRBD1. V lost 4 bases, J lost 2 bases, and 5 bases stayed unmatched. The CDR3 totals 14 residues. The germline gives CDR1 SGHNT, CDR2 YYREEE (reference sequence). The CDR3 DNA is TGTGCCAGCAGCCAGGACAGGGAAGCCTACGAGCAGTACTTC. It yields the protein CASSQDREAYEQYF.

The V gene is TRBV4-3, the J gene TRBJ2-1; D uncertain. This CDR3 has 14 residues. The germline V and J ends were trimmed by 0 bases and 8 bases, with 11 bases remaining between them. Germline V gene sequence: CDR1 LGHNA, CDR2 YSLEER. This CDR3 reads CASSQDGRRDEQFF. The CDR3 region has the DNA TGCGCCAGCAGCCAAGATGGACGCCGGGATGAGCAGTTCTTC.

This sequence joins TRBV7-2 and TRBJ2-1, with 10 bases matching TRBD1. This CDR3 comprises 15 residues. Germline assignment: CDR1 SGHTA and CDR2 FQGNSA. Trimming cost V 6 bases and J 10 bases; bases outside gene matches: 12. CDR3 nucleotide sequence: TGTGCCAGCAGACCGGGACAGGGGAACACTAAGGAGCAGTTCTTC. Its protein is CASRPGQGNTKEQFF.

The chain couples TRBV18 to TRBJ2-3; D is possibly TRBD1 or TRBD2 (6 bases each). This CDR3 contains 16 residues. Germline V gene sequence: CDR1 KGHSH, CDR2 LQKENI. Trimming took 3 bases from V and 2 from J, leaving 15 bases between them. The DNA of the CDR3 is TGTGCCAGCTCACCTCCAGTCGGGGGCTTCACAGATACGCAGTATTTT. Its translation is CASSPPVGGFTDTQYF.

In this sample, this clone turned up once. The chain carries TRBV7-8 and TRBJ2-2; 10 nucleotides line up with TRBD1. Germline assignment: CDR1 SGHVS and CDR2 FQNEAQ. The trim removed 5 bases at V and 5 bases at J, leaving 11 bases unmatched. The CDR3 is made up of 17 amino acids. The chain's CDR3 is CASSPLPGQGFTGELFF. In DNA, the CDR3 is TGTGCCAGCAGCCCATTACCGGGACAGGGGTTTACCGGGGAGCTGTTTTTT.

The chain combines TRBV18 with TRBJ2-1; either TRBD1 or TRBD2 may supply D (5 bases each). In germline, CDR1 is KGHSH, CDR2 LQKENI. The V end lost 2 bases, the J end lost 10 bases, and 9 bases lay between the germline ends. CDR3 length: 12 residues. DNA for the CDR3: TGTGCCAGCTCACCAACGGGACGGGAGCAGTTCTTC. Its protein is CASSPTGREQFF.